One sample yielded the 30 T cell receptor beta chains listed below, sequenced in a study of CD4 T cells in relation to SARS-CoV-2 and coronaviruses. Here immunoSEQ multiplex PCR was the method, and the copy in TCRdb shows in-frame clones only, minus some. The repertoire holds roughly 43,000 clones, with about four fifths as singletons. What these receptors recognize is not known. Sequencing was performed on naive CD4+ T cells from PBMCs, cultured in vitro. Subset indicated: naive CD4+ T cells isolated by negative enrichment. The receptors come from an adult with COVID-19.

This clone was detected only once. The chain couples TRBV10-3 to TRBJ1-6, with D uncertain. The CDR3 covers 15 residues. Germline V CDR1 and CDR2: ENHRY, SYGVKD. V dropped 2 bases and J dropped 7 bases, with 12 bases sitting between them. The DNA for the CDR3 is TGTGCCATCAGTGAGCTGGGTTCGCAGAATTCACCCCTCCACTTT. Its translation: CAISELGSQNSPLHF.

This chain uses TRBV19 with TRBJ2-1, with no clear D. Trimming shortened V by 8 bases and J by 8 bases, and 19 bases separated the two germline ends. CDR1 and CDR2 from the germline V gene are LNHDA and SQIVND (reference sequence). The CDR3 is made up of 14 amino acids. The CDR3 here is CASGLARVDHEQFF. The CDR3 bases are TGTGCCAGTGGGTTAGCTAGGGTAGATCATGAGCAGTTCTTC.

V usage is TRBV6-5 and J usage is TRBJ2-3; 16 nucleotides align to TRBD2. V was pared by 6 bases and J by 4 bases, with 1 base of the junction left unmatched. CDR1 is MNHEY, CDR2 SVGAGI, per germline. The CDR3 is made up of 15 amino acids. CDR3: CASRGLAGGPDTQYF. Written as DNA, the CDR3 is TGTGCCAGCAGGGGACTAGCGGGAGGGCCAGATACGCAGTATTTT.

V gene TRBV3-1 (or the pseudogene TRBV3-2) combines with J gene TRBJ2-2, with a weak D call TRBD2 (6 bases). The CDR3 is 16 amino acids. Germline-derived CDR1 and CDR2 are LGHDT and YNNKEL (reference sequence). V was pared by 3 bases and J by 0 bases, with 11 bases between. The CDR3 region is CASSHAGITNTGELFF. The CDR3 bases are TGTGCCAGCAGCCACGCGGGGATTACGAACACCGGGGAGCTGTTTTTT.

This chain joins TRBV27 and TRBJ2-7; TRBD2 might be the D (7 bases). V shed 7 bases and J shed 2 bases, with 18 bases lying between them. The CDR3 has 15 residues. Looked up from germline, CDR1 is MNHEY and CDR2 is SMNVEV (reference sequence). In DNA form, the CDR3 reads TGTGCCAGCACGCTGAGAGGGGGGGCAACCTACGAGCAGTACTTC. This codes for CASTLRGGATYEQYF.

The V and J genes are TRBV4-2 and TRBJ1-6; D possibly corresponds to TRBD1 (6 bases). V was shortened by 3 bases and J by 6 bases, with 12 bases between the two germline ends. The CDR3 is 15 residues long. The germline V gene has CDR1 LGHNA and CDR2 YNFKEQ. Written as DNA, the CDR3 is TGTGCCAGCAGCCAGGGGGGGGGCGGTAATTCACCCCTCCACTTT. Its translation is CASSQGGGGNSPLHF.

V is TRBV28 and J is TRBJ1-1, with 7 nucleotides matching TRBD1. Looked up from germline, CDR1 is MDHEN and CDR2 is SYDVKM. This CDR3 has 15 amino acids. The V segment lost 5 bases and the J segment 1 base; nucleotides outside the gene matches: 7. CDR3 loop: CASSRQGNSNTEAFF. CDR3 nucleotides: TGTGCCAGCAGTCGACAGGGAAATTCGAACACTGAAGCTTTCTTT.

This clone came up once. V usage is TRBV6-5 and J usage is TRBJ1-3; no firm D call. Germline V gene sequence: CDR1 MNHEY, CDR2 SVGAGI. The CDR3 has 14 amino acids. Trimming shortened V by 5 bases and J by 5 bases, and 13 bases separated the two germline ends. This chain's CDR3 is CASSSTPGRNTIYF. The DNA for the CDR3 is TGTGCCAGCAGTAGTACCCCGGGAAGAAACACCATATATTTT.

The chain recombines TRBV29-1 with TRBJ2-1, with a possible D match to TRBD1 (6 bases). The CDR3 totals 14 residues. Trimming removed 4 bases from V and 0 bases from J, with 10 bases in between. Per germline, CDR1 SQVTM and CDR2 ANQGSEA. DNA for the CDR3: TGCAGCGTTGTTCGAGGGGGCTCCTACAATGAGCAGTTCTTC. It encodes CSVVRGGSYNEQFF.

The genes are TRBV18 and TRBJ2-7, with D perhaps given as TRBD1 or TRBD2 (5 bases each). This CDR3 is 13 amino acids long. V was shortened by 2 bases and J by 5 bases, with 10 bases between the two germline ends. Germline V gene lookup returns CDR1 KGHSH and CDR2 LQKENI. The CDR3 loop is CASSPRQGHEQYF. Here the CDR3 DNA reads TGTGCCAGCTCACCAAGGCAGGGACACGAGCAGTACTTC.

The genes are TRBV28 and TRBJ2-1; 9 bases match TRBD2. Germline CDR1 and CDR2: MDHEN and SYDVKM. The V segment lost 6 bases and the J segment 8 bases; nucleotides outside the gene matches: 14. CDR3 size: 16 residues. CDR3 residues: CASSAAASGRRDEQFF. The CDR3 DNA reads as TGTGCCAGCAGCGCCGCTGCGAGCGGGAGGAGGGATGAGCAGTTCTTC. The full variable domain, completed using reference TRBV28 and TRBJ2-1, is DVKVTQSSRYLVKRTGEKVFLECVQDMDHENMFWYRQDPGLGLRLIYFSYDVKMKEKGDIPEGYSVSREKKERFSLILESASTNQTSMYLCASSAAASGRRDEQFFGPGTRLTVL.

This clone was detected a few times. The CDR3 protein is CAWSDRVNTEAFF. The CDR3 coding sequence is TGTGCCTGGAGTGACAGGGTCAACACTGAAGCTTTCTTT. The gene calls are TRBV30 and TRBJ1-1; D is perhaps TRBD1 (6 bases). V was trimmed by 1 base and J by 2 bases, leaving 8 bases between them. This CDR3 has 13 residues. Germline loops: CDR1 GTSNPN, CDR2 SVGIG (reference sequence).

This clone was counted once. The chain links TRBV2 to TRBJ2-3, with TRBD2 as a possible D gene (5 bases). With 7 bases removed from V and 2 bases from J, the gap between germline ends came to 7 bases. Germline-derived CDR1 and CDR2 are SNHLY and FYNNEI. There are 12 residues in the CDR3. DNA for the CDR3: TGTGCCAGCACTAGCTCCACAGATACGCAGTATTTT. Translation gives CASTSSTDTQYF.

The chain is built from TRBV19 and TRBJ1-5; TRBD1 matches at 7 bases. The trim removed 6 bases at V and 0 bases at J, leaving 14 bases unmatched. The CDR3 consists of 18 residues. Germline V gene sequence: CDR1 LNHDA, CDR2 SQIVND (reference sequence). DNA of the CDR3: TGTGCCAGTAGGGTCGGGCCAGGGAGGGGGCATAGCAATCAGCCCCAGCATTTT. Translated: CASRVGPGRGHSNQPQHF.

V and J are TRBV12-5 and TRBJ2-1; weak D call: TRBD2 (6 bases). The CDR3 consists of 15 residues. V shed 3 bases and J shed 3 bases, with 12 bases lying between them. Germline assignment: CDR1 LGHNT and CDR2 FRNRAP. The CDR3 nucleotides read TGTGCTAGTGGTTTATTGGCGGGGAACTACAATGAGCAGTTCTTC. Encoded protein: CASGLLAGNYNEQFF.

The rearrangement uses TRBV7-3 and TRBJ2-3; TRBD2 matches 13 bases. CDR1 and CDR2 (germline): SGHTA, FQGTGA. V lost 5 bases and J lost 4; bases outside the gene matches: 6. The CDR3 spans 16 residues. DNA of the CDR3: TGTGCCAGCAGCCCACGGACTAGCGGGAGAGCAGATACGCAGTATTTT. It translates to CASSPRTSGRADTQYF.

The chain is built from TRBV6-2 or TRBV6-3 and TRBJ2-7, with a weak D call TRBD2 (6 bases). Germline V gene lookup returns CDR1 MNHEY and CDR2 SVGEGT. Trimming took 0 bases from V and 0 from J, leaving 15 bases between them. CDR3 length equals 17 residues. The chain's CDR3 is CASSYSIDWGDSYEQYF. The CDR3 DNA follows: TGTGCCAGCAGTTACTCGATCGATTGGGGGGACTCCTACGAGCAGTACTTC.

The chain employs TRBV3-1 (or the pseudogene TRBV3-2) and TRBJ2-7, with TRBD2 as a possible D gene (6 bases). The CDR3 sequence is 14 residues long. The V gene's germline CDR1 is LGHDT and CDR2 YNNKEL (reference sequence). V was trimmed by 3 bases and J by 7 bases, leaving 16 bases between them. CDR3 coding DNA: TGTGCCAGCAGCCAGCGGGGCAGTCTGGGGGAGCAGTACTTC. Translation gives CASSQRGSLGEQYF.

V and J are TRBV28 and TRBJ2-5; D call uncertain. V lost 5 bases, J lost 1 base, and 8 bases lay in between. The CDR3 extends over 13 amino acids. CDR1 MDHEN and CDR2 SYDVKM come from the germline V gene. The CDR3 protein is CASSPTPQETQYF. The CDR3 DNA is TGTGCCAGCAGTCCCACGCCCCAAGAGACCCAGTACTTC.

This chain joins TRBV18 and TRBJ2-2; no firm D call. Germline CDR1 reads KGHSH; CDR2 reads LQKENI. This CDR3 has 11 residues. Trimming took off 2 bases at V and 10 bases at J, with 5 bases between the two ends. The CDR3 here is CASSPRAELFF. The DNA of the CDR3 is TGTGCCAGCTCACCAAGGGCGGAGCTGTTTTTT.

This clone came up a few times. In DNA, the CDR3 is TGTGCCAGCAGCGAACGGGCTAGCGGGAGGCCTGGCACCGGGGAGCTGTTTTTT. Translation gives CASSERASGRPGTGELFF. The chain uses TRBV6-4 and TRBJ2-2, with 11 bases lining up with TRBD2. This CDR3 has 18 amino acids. The germline gives CDR1 MRHNA, CDR2 SNTAGT. V shed 6 bases and J 4 bases; nucleotides not matched to a gene: 13.

The chain combines TRBV4-2 with TRBJ1-5; D not certain. Looked up from germline, CDR1 is LGHNA and CDR2 is YNFKEQ. This CDR3 has 15 amino acids. Trimming removed 1 base at V and 3 bases at J, with 10 bases between. DNA for the CDR3: TGTGCCAGCAGCCAAGTTGTACAGACCAATCAGCCCCAGCATTTT. It specifies CASSQVVQTNQPQHF.

This chain uses TRBV28 with TRBJ1-5; D is possibly TRBD1 (5 bases). This CDR3 comprises 15 residues. The V end was cut by 7 bases, the J end by 5 bases, with 18 bases between. The germline CDR1 and CDR2 sequences are MDHEN and SYDVKM. CDR3 nucleotides: TGTGCCAGCAACATGGGTGGGGCAGTCTATCAGCCCCAGCATTTT. This sequence encodes CASNMGGAVYQPQHF.

The DNA for the CDR3 is TGTGCCAGCAGCACACAGTGGGCCGGCACAGATACGCAGTATTTT. This translates into CASSTQWAGTDTQYF. The chain has TRBV7-9 and TRBJ2-3; no firm D call. Germline V gene lookup returns CDR1 SEHNR and CDR2 FQNEAQ (reference sequence). The CDR3 is 15 amino acids. V was clipped by 5 bases and J by 1 base, with 13 bases between them.

This sequence joins TRBV5-4 and TRBJ2-1; TRBD2 is a possible D gene (6 bases). Germline V lookup: CDR1 SGHNT, CDR2 YYREEE (reference sequence). V gave up 4 bases and J gave up 9 bases, with 17 bases separating them. The CDR3 spans 14 residues. The CDR3 sequence is CASSPRTGGTEQFF. In DNA, the CDR3 is TGTGCCAGCAGCCCACGGACCGGGGGAACTGAGCAGTTCTTC.

The J gene is TRBJ1-1, the V gene TRBV21-1. TRBV21-1 is marked as a pseudogene. The CDR3 is 16 amino acids. The CDR3 region has the DNA TGTGCCAGCAGCAAAGCCCTACCCCACCGCAACGCTGAAGCTTTCTTT. Protein: CASSKALPHRNAEAFF.

This clone was seen more than once but under ten times. This rearrangement joins TRBV7-6 to TRBJ1-1; perhaps TRBD1 as D (5 bases). The CDR3 contains 13 residues. V lost 6 bases to trimming and J lost 1 base, with 9 bases between them. Germline V gene sequence: CDR1 SGHVS, CDR2 FNYEAQ. The CDR3 loop is CASSSTENTEAFF. The CDR3 DNA reads TGTGCCAGCAGTTCGACAGAGAACACTGAAGCTTTCTTT.

CDR3 amino acids: CASSLGTSGRSYEQYF. The CDR3 DNA sequence: TGTGCCAGCAGCTTAGGAACTAGCGGGAGGTCGTACGAGCAGTACTTC. The chain joins TRBV7-8 to TRBJ2-7, with TRBD2 matching 12 bases. V shed 1 base, J shed 4 bases, and the junction held 5 bases outside the gene matches. The CDR3 is 16 residues long. Germline V gene data show CDR1 as SGHVS and CDR2 as FQNEAQ.

The J gene is TRBJ1-2, the V gene TRBV19; D is possibly TRBD1 (6 bases). CDR1 is LNHDA and CDR2 is SQIVND in the germline V gene (reference sequence). Trimming stripped 6 bases from V and 5 bases from J, with 13 bases between. The CDR3 is 13 amino acids. The CDR3 region is CASRSGGSYGYTF. Written as DNA, the CDR3 is TGTGCCAGTAGAAGTGGGGGCTCGTATGGCTACACCTTC.

The chain has TRBV5-6 and TRBJ1-1; the D gene is possibly TRBD1 (5 bases). CDR1 SGHDT and CDR2 YYEEEE come from the germline V gene. The V gene lost 1 base and the J gene lost 7 bases, with 17 bases spanning the gap. CDR3 length: 15 amino acids. The CDR3 loop reads CASSLFGAQGLEAFF. The CDR3 bases are TGTGCCAGCAGCTTGTTCGGGGCTCAGGGCCTTGAAGCTTTCTTT.